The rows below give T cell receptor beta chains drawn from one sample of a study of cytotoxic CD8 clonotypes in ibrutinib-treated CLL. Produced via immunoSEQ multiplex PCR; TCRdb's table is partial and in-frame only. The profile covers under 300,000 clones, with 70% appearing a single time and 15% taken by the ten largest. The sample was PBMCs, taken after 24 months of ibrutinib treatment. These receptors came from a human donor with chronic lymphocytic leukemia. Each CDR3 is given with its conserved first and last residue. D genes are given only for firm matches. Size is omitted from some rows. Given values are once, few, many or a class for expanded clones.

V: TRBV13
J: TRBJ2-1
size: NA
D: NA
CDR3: CASSQTPPGGLKQFF
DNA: TGTGCCAGCAGCCAAACTCCCCCCGGCGGGTTAAAGCAGTTCTTC

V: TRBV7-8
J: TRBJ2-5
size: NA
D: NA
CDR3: CASSLGVTQETQYF
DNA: TGTGCCAGCAGCTTAGGCGTTACCCAAGAGACCCAGTACTTC

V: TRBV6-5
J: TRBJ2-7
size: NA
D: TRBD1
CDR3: CASSYSWGQAYEQYF
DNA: TGTGCCAGCAGTTACTCGTGGGGACAGGCCTACGAGCAGTACTTC

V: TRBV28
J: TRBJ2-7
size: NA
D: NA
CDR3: CASSSLTGLFAYEQYF
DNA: TGTGCCAGCAGTTCGTTAACAGGGCTATTTGCCTACGAGCAGTACTTC

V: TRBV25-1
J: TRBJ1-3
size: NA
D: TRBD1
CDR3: CASSEPGTVVGNTIYF
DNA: TGTGCCAGCAGTGAACCCGGGACAGTCGTTGGAAACACCATATATTTT

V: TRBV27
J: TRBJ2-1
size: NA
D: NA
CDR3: CASSFISYNEQFF
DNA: TGTGCCAGCAGTTTTATTTCCTACAATGAGCAGTTCTTC

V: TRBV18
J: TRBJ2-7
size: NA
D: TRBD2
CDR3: CASSPRGLAVNEQYF
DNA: TGTGCCAGCTCACCACGTGGGCTAGCGGTAAACGAGCAGTACTTC

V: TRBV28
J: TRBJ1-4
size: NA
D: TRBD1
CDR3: CASSPPTPRGLEEKLFF
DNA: TGTGCCAGCAGCCCACCCACGCCCAGGGGGCTTGAGGAAAAACTGTTTTTT

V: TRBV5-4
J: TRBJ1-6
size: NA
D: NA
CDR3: CASSLKGKSYNSPLHF
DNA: TGTGCCAGCAGCTTGAAAGGGAAGTCCTATAATTCACCCCTCCACTTT

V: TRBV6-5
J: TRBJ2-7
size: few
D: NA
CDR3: CASSQGHYEQYF
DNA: TGTGCCAGCAGCCAGGGACACTACGAGCAGTACTTC

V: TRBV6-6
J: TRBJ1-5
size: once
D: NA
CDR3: CASQTGVRGGNQPQHF
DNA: TGTGCCAGCCAGACGGGGGTTAGAGGGGGCAATCAGCCCCAGCATTTT

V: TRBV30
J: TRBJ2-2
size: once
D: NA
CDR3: CAWSAGTTNTGELFF
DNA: TGTGCCTGGAGTGCCGGGACAACGAACACCGGGGAGCTGTTTTTT

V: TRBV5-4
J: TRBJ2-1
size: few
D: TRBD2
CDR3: CASSLPSGSYNEQFF
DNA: TGTGCCAGCAGCCTTCCTAGCGGGTCCTACAATGAGCAGTTCTTC

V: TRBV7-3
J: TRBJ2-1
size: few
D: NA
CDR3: CASSLGPTLSSYNEQFF
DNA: TGTGCCAGCAGCTTAGGGCCTACCCTATCCTCCTACAATGAGCAGTTCTTC

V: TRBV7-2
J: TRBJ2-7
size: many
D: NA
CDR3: CASSLIWESYEQYF
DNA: TGTGCCAGCAGCTTAATCTGGGAGTCCTACGAGCAGTACTTC

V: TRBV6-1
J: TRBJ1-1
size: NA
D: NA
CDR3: CASISLTSITEAFF
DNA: TGTGCCAGCATAAGCCTGACATCAATCACTGAAGCTTTCTTT

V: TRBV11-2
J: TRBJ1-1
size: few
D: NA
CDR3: CASSFGNSLGAFF
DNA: TGTGCCAGCAGTTTCGGGAATAGCCTCGGAGCTTTCTTT

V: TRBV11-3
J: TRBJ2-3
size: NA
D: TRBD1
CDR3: CASSSRDRATDTQYF
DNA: TGTGCCAGCAGCTCCCGGGACAGGGCCACAGATACGCAGTATTTT

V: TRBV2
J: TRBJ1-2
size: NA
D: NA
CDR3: CASTPTSTNYGYTF
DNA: TGTGCCAGCACCCCGACGTCTACCAACTATGGCTACACCTTC

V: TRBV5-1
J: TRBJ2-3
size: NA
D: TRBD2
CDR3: CASSRGTSVVADTQYF
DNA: TGCGCCAGCAGCAGAGGGACTAGCGTCGTAGCAGATACGCAGTATTTT

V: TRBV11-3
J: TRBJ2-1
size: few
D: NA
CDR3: CASSLLEPYNEQFF
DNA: TGTGCCAGCAGCCTACTAGAACCCTACAATGAGCAGTTCTTC

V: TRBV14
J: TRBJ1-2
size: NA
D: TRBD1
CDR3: CASSQHGTAYGYTF
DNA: TGTGCCAGCAGTCAACATGGGACAGCCTATGGCTACACCTTC

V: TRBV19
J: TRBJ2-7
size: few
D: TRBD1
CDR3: CATRTGSSYEQYF
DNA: TGTGCCACCAGGACAGGGTCTTCCTACGAGCAGTACTTC

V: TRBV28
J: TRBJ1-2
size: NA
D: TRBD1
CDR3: CASGDRDYGHTF
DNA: TGTGCCAGCGGGGACAGGGACTATGGCCACACCTTC